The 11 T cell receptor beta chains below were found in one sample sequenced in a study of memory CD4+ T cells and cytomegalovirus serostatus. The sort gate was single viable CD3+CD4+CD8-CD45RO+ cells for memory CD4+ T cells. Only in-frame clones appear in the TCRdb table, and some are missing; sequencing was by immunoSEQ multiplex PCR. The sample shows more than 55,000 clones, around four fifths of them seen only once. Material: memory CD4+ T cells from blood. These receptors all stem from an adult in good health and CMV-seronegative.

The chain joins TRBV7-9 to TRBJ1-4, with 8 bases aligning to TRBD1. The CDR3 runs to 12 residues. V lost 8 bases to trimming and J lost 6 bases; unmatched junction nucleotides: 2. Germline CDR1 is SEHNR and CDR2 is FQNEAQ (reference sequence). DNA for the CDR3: TGTGCCAGCGGCAGGGGGCATGAAAAACTGTTTTTT. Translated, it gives CASGRGHEKLFF.

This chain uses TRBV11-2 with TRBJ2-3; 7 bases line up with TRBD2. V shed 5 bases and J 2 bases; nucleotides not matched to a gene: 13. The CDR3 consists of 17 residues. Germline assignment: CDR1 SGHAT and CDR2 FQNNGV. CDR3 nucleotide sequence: TGTGCCAGCAGCCCCACCCTGGCTAGCGGACTCACAGATACGCAGTATTTT. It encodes CASSPTLASGLTDTQYF.

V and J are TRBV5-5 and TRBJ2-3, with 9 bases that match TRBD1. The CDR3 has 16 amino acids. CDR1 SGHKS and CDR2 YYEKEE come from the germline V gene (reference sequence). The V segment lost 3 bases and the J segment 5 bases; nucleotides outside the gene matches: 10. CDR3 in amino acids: CASSSQGASLGDTQYF. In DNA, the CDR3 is TGTGCCAGCAGCTCACAGGGGGCGAGCCTTGGAGATACGCAGTATTTT.

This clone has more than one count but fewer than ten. The CDR3 loop reads CASSPTTGGSDGYTF. DNA of the CDR3: TGTGCCAGCTCACCGACAACAGGGGGGTCGGATGGCTACACCTTC. V and J are TRBV18 and TRBJ1-2, with TRBD1 matching over 8 bases. CDR1 KGHSH and CDR2 LQKENI come from the germline V gene. Germline trimming cut 3 bases from V and 6 bases from J; bases unmatched to any gene: 9. The CDR3 is made up of 15 amino acids.

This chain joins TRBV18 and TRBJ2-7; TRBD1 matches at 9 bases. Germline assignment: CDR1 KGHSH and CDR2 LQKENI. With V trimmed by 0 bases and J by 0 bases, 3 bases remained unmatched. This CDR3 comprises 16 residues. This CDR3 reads CASSPPMGQGSYEQYF. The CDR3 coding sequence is TGTGCCAGCTCACCACCGATGGGACAGGGCTCCTACGAGCAGTACTTC.

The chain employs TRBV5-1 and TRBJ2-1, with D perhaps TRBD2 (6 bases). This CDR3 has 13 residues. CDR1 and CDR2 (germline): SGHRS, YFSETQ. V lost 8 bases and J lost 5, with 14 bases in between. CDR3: CASIGTSNNEQFF. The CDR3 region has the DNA TGCGCCAGTATCGGGACTTCCAACAATGAGCAGTTCTTC.

The DNA of the CDR3 is TGTGCCAGCAGTTTGGACACCTCGAACACCGGGGAGCTGTTTTTT. It codes for CASSLDTSNTGELFF. The chain is built from TRBV6-5 and TRBJ2-2; the D gene is possibly TRBD1 (5 bases). V lost 4 bases to trimming and J lost 0 bases, with 9 bases between them. Looked up from germline, CDR1 is MNHEY and CDR2 is SVGAGI. CDR3 size: 15 residues.

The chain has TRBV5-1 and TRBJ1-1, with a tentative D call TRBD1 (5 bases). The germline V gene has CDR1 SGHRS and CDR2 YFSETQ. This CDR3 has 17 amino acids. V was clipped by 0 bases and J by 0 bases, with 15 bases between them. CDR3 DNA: TGCGCCAGCAGCTTGGAGGGGCCGGGGGGGTTGAACACTGAAGCTTTCTTT. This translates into CASSLEGPGGLNTEAFF. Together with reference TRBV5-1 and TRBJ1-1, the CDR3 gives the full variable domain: KAGVTQTPRYLIKTRGQQVTLSCSPISGHRSVSWYQQTPGQGLQFLFEYFSETQRNKGNFPGRFSGRQFSNSRSEMNVSTLELGDSALYLCASSLEGPGGLNTEAFFGQGTRLTVV.

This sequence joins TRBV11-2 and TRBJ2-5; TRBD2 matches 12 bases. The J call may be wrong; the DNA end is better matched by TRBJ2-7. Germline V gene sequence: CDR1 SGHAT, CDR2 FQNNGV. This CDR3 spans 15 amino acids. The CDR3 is CASSSGLAGIYEQYF. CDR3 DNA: TGTGCCAGCAGCTCGGGACTAGCGGGTATCTACGAGCAGTACTTC.

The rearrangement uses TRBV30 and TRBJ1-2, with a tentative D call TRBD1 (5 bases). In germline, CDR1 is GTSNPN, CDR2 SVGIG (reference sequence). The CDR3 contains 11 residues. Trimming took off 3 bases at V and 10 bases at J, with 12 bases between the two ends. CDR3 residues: CAWRRGPAYTF. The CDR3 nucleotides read TGTGCCTGGAGAAGGGGTCCGGCCTACACCTTC.

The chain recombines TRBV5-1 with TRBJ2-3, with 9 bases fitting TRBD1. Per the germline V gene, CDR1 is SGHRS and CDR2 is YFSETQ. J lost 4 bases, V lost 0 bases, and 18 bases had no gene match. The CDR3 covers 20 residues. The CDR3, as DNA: TGCGCCAGCAGCTTGGGACCCATTGTGGGGACAGGGTTAGGAGCAGATACGCAGTATTTT. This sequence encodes CASSLGPIVGTGLGADTQYF.